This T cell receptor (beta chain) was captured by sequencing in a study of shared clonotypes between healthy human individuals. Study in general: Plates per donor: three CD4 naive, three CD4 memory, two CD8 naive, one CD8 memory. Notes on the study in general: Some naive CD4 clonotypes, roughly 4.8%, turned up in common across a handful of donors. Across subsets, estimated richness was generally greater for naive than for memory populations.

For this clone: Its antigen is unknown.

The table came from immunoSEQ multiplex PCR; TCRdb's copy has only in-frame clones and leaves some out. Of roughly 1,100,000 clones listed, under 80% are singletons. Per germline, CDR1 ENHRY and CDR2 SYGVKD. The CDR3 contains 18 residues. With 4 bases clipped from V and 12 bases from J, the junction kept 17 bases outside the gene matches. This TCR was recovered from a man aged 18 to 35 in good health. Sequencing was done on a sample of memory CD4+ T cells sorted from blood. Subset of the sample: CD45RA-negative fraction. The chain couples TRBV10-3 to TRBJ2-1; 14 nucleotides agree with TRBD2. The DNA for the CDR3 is TGTGCCATCAGTGCGCTCGGGACTAGCGGGAGTGGCAAGGCCGGGCAGTTCTTC. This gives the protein CAISALGTSGSGKAGQFF.